What follows are 27 T cell receptor beta chains derived from one specimen sequenced in a study of shared clonotypes between healthy human individuals. Profiling relied on immunoSEQ multiplex PCR, and the TCRdb table lists in-frame clones only, not all of them. The table includes about 980,000 clones, approximately 76% detected once. Sequencing input: memory CD4+ T cells sorted from blood. Regarding subset: CD45RA-negative fraction. The receptors were gathered from a young man in good health.

The gene calls are TRBV28 and TRBJ1-1; 7 nucleotides match TRBD1. The V gene end was trimmed by 5 bases and the J gene end by 4 bases; junction bases not matched to a gene: 10. This CDR3 contains 15 residues. In germline, CDR1 is MDHEN, CDR2 SYDVKM. In nucleotides, the CDR3 is TGTGCCAGCAGTCGACAGGGCCGGGGGGGCACTGAAGCTTTCTTT. Translated, it gives CASSRQGRGGTEAFF.

The chain has TRBV4-3 and TRBJ2-3, with D uncertain. The germline V gene has CDR1 LGHNA and CDR2 YSLEER. The CDR3 consists of 14 residues. V shed 5 bases and J shed 0 bases, with 9 bases lying between them. CDR3 loop: CASSNRRSTDTQYF. Written as DNA, the CDR3 is TGCGCCAGCAGCAACAGACGGAGCACAGATACGCAGTATTTT.

V is TRBV6-6 and J is TRBJ2-2; 11 nucleotides agree with TRBD2. CDR3 length equals 15 residues. CDR1 is MNHNY and CDR2 is SVGAGI in the germline V gene (reference sequence). V lost 8 bases, J lost 4 bases, and 6 bases stayed unmatched. DNA for the CDR3: TGTGCCAGCCTACTAGCGGGAGTTTCCACCGGGGAGCTGTTTTTT. Protein: CASLLAGVSTGELFF.

The genes are TRBV18 and TRBJ2-7; D is possibly TRBD2 (5 bases). Trimming took 6 bases from V and 0 from J, leaving 9 bases between them. Germline assignment: CDR1 KGHSH and CDR2 LQKENI. The CDR3 has 13 residues. The CDR3 here is CASSRGSSYEQYF. The CDR3 coding sequence is TGTGCCAGCTCTCGAGGGAGCTCCTACGAGCAGTACTTC.

This rearrangement joins TRBV5-1 to TRBJ1-2; 11 bases align to TRBD1. The CDR3 extends over 15 amino acids. Germline trimming cut 4 bases from V and 4 bases from J; bases unmatched to any gene: 6. The germline V gene has CDR1 SGHRS and CDR2 YFSETQ. Here the CDR3 DNA reads TGCGCCAGCAGCCCCGAGGGACAGGGGGTCTATGGCTACACCTTC. As protein: CASSPEGQGVYGYTF.

Points on this clone: One end of the junction varies from germline; a read error may be responsible. The rearrangement joins TRBV27 to TRBJ2-2; no reliable D call. Per the germline V gene, CDR1 is MNHEY and CDR2 is SMNVEV (reference sequence). The CDR3 has 14 amino acids. CDR3 in DNA: TGTGCCAGCACTTTATGGGGGAACACCGGGGAGCTGTTTTTT. It encodes CASTLWGNTGELFF.

The chain uses TRBV11-3 and TRBJ2-3; D not certain. The V end lost 4 bases, the J end lost 6 bases, and 14 bases lay between the germline ends. CDR1 and CDR2 from the germline V gene are SGHNT and YENEEA. CDR3 length equals 14 residues. DNA for the CDR3: TGTGCCAGCAGCTCCCGAAGAGACGGGGATACGCAGTATTTT. As protein: CASSSRRDGDTQYF.

This clone was detected only once. In the same sample, other DNA sequences code for this CDR3. The V call is TRBV9, the J call TRBJ2-2; D remains ambiguous. Trimming took off 3 bases at V and 2 bases at J, with 5 bases between the two ends. CDR1 and CDR2 (germline): SGDLS, YYNGEE. The CDR3 extends over 13 amino acids. CDR3 protein: CASSAHNTGELFF. In DNA form, the CDR3 reads TGTGCCAGCAGCGCCCATAACACCGGGGAGCTGTTTTTT.

The chain has TRBV30 and TRBJ2-1, with TRBD1 as a possible D gene (6 bases). The V gene lost 7 bases and the J gene lost 6 bases, with 19 bases spanning the gap. Germline V gives CDR1 GTSNPN, CDR2 SVGIG (reference sequence). This CDR3 region has 14 residues. The CDR3 is CALYSLDRFNEQFF. The CDR3 DNA reads TGTGCCTTGTACTCTTTGGACAGATTCAATGAGCAGTTCTTC.

The chain combines TRBV9 with TRBJ2-3, with D maybe TRBD1 (5 bases). V was shortened by 0 bases and J by 5 bases, with 10 bases between the two germline ends. The CDR3 loop spans 14 amino acids. Germline V gene lookup returns CDR1 SGDLS and CDR2 YYNGEE. The CDR3, as DNA: TGTGCCAGCAGCGTAGGAGCAGGGATAGATACGCAGTATTTT. This encodes CASSVGAGIDTQYF.

The chain is built from TRBV18 and TRBJ1-1; tentative D call: TRBD1 (6 bases). Trimming took off 0 bases at V and 5 bases at J, with 13 bases between the two ends. Germline lookup yields CDR1 KGHSH and CDR2 LQKENI. CDR3 length: 15 amino acids. CDR3 DNA: TGTGCCAGCTCACCACCGTCGGGGGGCGCGACTGAAGCTTTCTTT. The encoded protein is CASSPPSGGATEAFF. Based on the CDR3 plus reference TRBV18 and TRBJ1-1, the full variable domain is NAGVMQNPRHLVRRRGQEARLRCSPMKGHSHVYWYRQLPEEGLKFMVYLQKENIIDESGMPKERFSAEFPKEGPSILRIQQVVRGDSAAYFCASSPPSGGATEAFFGQGTRLTVV.

The rearrangement uses TRBV15 and TRBJ1-4; D is perhaps TRBD1 (6 bases). Germline V gene lookup returns CDR1 LNHNV and CDR2 YYDKDF (reference sequence). The CDR3 is 18 amino acids. V lost 1 base, J lost 1 base, and 16 bases lay in between. The CDR3 sequence is CATSRGRGARLTNEKLFF. The CDR3 nucleotides are TGTGCCACCAGCAGAGGCCGGGGGGCGCGTTTAACTAATGAAAAACTGTTTTTT.

The CDR3 spells CASSLDQGTTDTQYF. In DNA form, the CDR3 reads TGTGCCAGCAGTTTAGACCAAGGAACTACAGATACGCAGTATTTT. The chain joins TRBV27 to TRBJ2-3; D call uncertain. Germline V gene sequence: CDR1 MNHEY, CDR2 SMNVEV (reference sequence). V was trimmed by 2 bases and J by 3 bases, leaving 12 bases between them. This CDR3 region has 15 residues.

The chain employs TRBV10-2 and TRBJ1-5; D is unresolved. Trimming cost V 8 bases and J 7 bases, with 15 bases left between them. CDR1 and CDR2 from the germline V gene are WSHSY and SAAADI. The CDR3 totals 13 residues. The CDR3, as DNA: TGCGCCAGCCAGGACGGGGAAGGGCAGCCCCAGCATTTT. Protein: CASQDGEGQPQHF.

The chain links TRBV28 to TRBJ1-1, with TRBD1 as a possible D gene (5 bases). Germline V gives CDR1 MDHEN, CDR2 SYDVKM. The V end was cut by 6 bases, the J end by 5 bases, with 22 bases between. The CDR3 sequence is 16 residues long. This CDR3 reads CASSHHGATPGTEAFF. The CDR3 nucleotides read TGTGCCAGCAGCCATCATGGGGCAACCCCGGGGACTGAAGCTTTCTTT.

This clone occurred a few times. The sample holds other DNA sequences that translate to the same CDR3. This chain links TRBV28 with TRBJ2-5; 10 bases line up with TRBD2. Germline CDR1 is MDHEN and CDR2 is SYDVKM. There are 14 residues in the CDR3. After removal of 6 bases from V and 4 bases from J, the junction contained 5 bases not matched to a gene. The CDR3 DNA reads TGTGCCAGCAGGTCTAGCGGGGGAGGAGAGACCCAGTACTTC. It codes for CASRSSGGGETQYF. The full variable domain, rest sourced from reference TRBV28 and TRBJ2-5, is DVKVTQSSRYLVKRTGEKVFLECVQDMDHENMFWYRQDPGLGLRLIYFSYDVKMKEKGDIPEGYSVSREKKERFSLILESASTNQTSMYLCASRSSGGGETQYFGPGTRLLVL.

The chain joins TRBV30 to TRBJ1-4, with 8 bases identical to TRBD1. Germline trimming cut 1 base from V and 5 bases from J; bases unmatched to any gene: 9. The CDR3 contains 16 residues. From germline, CDR1 is GTSNPN and CDR2 SVGIG (reference sequence). DNA for the CDR3: TGTGCCTGGAGTGCCCCCGGACAGGGTGCAAATGAAAAACTGTTTTTT. It yields the protein CAWSAPGQGANEKLFF.

Only a few counts were recorded for this clone. The chain couples TRBV28 to TRBJ1-1, with D possibly matching TRBD1 (6 bases). CDR3 length: 15 amino acids. Germline V gives CDR1 MDHEN, CDR2 SYDVKM. Trimming took off 5 bases at V and 5 bases at J, with 18 bases between the two ends. The CDR3 DNA reads as TGTGCCAGCAGTCTAGGGGGGGCCGGGAAGACTGAAGCTTTCTTT. Protein: CASSLGGAGKTEAFF.

The chain uses TRBV11-2 and TRBJ2-5; 8 bases agree with TRBD2. This CDR3 has 14 amino acids. Germline lookup yields CDR1 SGHAT and CDR2 FQNNGV. V lost 5 bases, J lost 5 bases, and 7 bases stayed unmatched. In nucleotides, the CDR3 is TGTGCCAGCAGCGCCGGGAGGGTGGGGGAGACCCAGTACTTC. This sequence encodes CASSAGRVGETQYF.

The rearrangement links TRBV5-1 to TRBJ1-1, with unresolved D. V was clipped by 2 bases and J by 1 base, with 9 bases between them. The CDR3 totals 14 residues. CDR1 and CDR2 (germline): SGHRS, YFSETQ. CDR3 sequence reads: CASSFLERNTEAFF. The CDR3 coding sequence is TGCGCCAGCAGCTTTTTGGAGCGGAACACTGAAGCTTTCTTT.

The rearrangement joins TRBV10-3 to TRBJ2-3; D tentatively reads TRBD1 or TRBD2 (5 bases each). V was clipped by 10 bases and J by 4 bases, with 12 bases between them. CDR1 ENHRY and CDR2 SYGVKD come from the germline V gene. CDR3 length equals 12 residues. CDR3 DNA: TGTGCCAGTATGGGGGAAGCAGATACGCAGTATTTT. Amino acid sequence: CASMGEADTQYF.

CDR3 sequence reads: CASSLGQGADEQYF. CDR3 in DNA: TGTGCCAGCAGCCTGGGACAGGGGGCGGACGAGCAGTACTTC. This chain joins TRBV11-3 and TRBJ2-7, with 12 bases matching TRBD1. V dropped 5 bases and J dropped 5; count of bases not matched to a gene: 4. Germline CDR1 is SGHNT and CDR2 is YENEEA. The CDR3 extends over 14 amino acids.

The rearrangement joins TRBV5-6 to TRBJ2-6, with unresolved D. Looked up from germline, CDR1 is SGHDT and CDR2 is YYEEEE. V shed 1 base and J shed 0 bases, with 11 bases lying between them. The CDR3 is 17 residues long. In DNA form, the CDR3 reads TGTGCCAGCAGCTTGTTAATGTCCAGCTCTGGGGCCAACGTCCTGACTTTC. Translating it yields CASSLLMSSSGANVLTF.

This clone showed up just a few times. The rearrangement joins TRBV5-1 to TRBJ2-3; the D is unclear. The germline CDR1 and CDR2 sequences are SGHRS and YFSETQ. This CDR3 spans 13 amino acids. The V gene lost 1 base and the J gene lost 0 bases, with 3 bases spanning the gap. CDR3 sequence: CASSLLSTDTQYF. The CDR3 DNA follows: TGCGCCAGCAGCTTGCTGAGCACAGATACGCAGTATTTT.

This clone has more than one count but fewer than ten. V and J are TRBV30 and TRBJ1-3; no clear D gene. Germline CDR1 GTSNPN, CDR2 SVGIG (reference sequence). This CDR3 is built from 15 residues. The ends were cut back, 0 bases at V and 2 bases at J, with 11 bases in the middle. CDR3 DNA sequence: TGTGCCTGGAGTGTACCGTCGAGCGCTGGAAACACCATATATTTT. This gives the protein CAWSVPSSAGNTIYF.

About this clone itself: The germline gene is not matched at one end of the junction; a read error may be the cause. This chain links TRBV30 with TRBJ1-5, with TRBD1 identical over 9 bases. Germline V CDR1 and CDR2: GTSNPN, SVGIG (reference sequence). The CDR3 runs 14 residues. CDR3 in DNA: TGTGCCATCGGACAGGGGAAAGAAAGGTGGCCCCGGCATTTT. Translated, it gives CAIGQGKERWPRHF.

The genes are TRBV29-1 and TRBJ2-5; possibly TRBD2 for D (6 bases). The last part of the DNA fits TRBJ2-7 better; the J call may be wrong. Germline assignment: CDR1 SQVTM and CDR2 ANQGSEA. The CDR3 consists of 13 residues. CDR3 protein: CSVVWRAGGEQYF. The CDR3 coding sequence is TGCAGCGTTGTCTGGAGGGCCGGAGGCGAGCAGTACTTC.